This T cell receptor beta chain came from a study of T cells in Graves' hyperthyroidism and ophthalmopathy. Germline V lookup: CDR1 MNHEY, CDR2 SVGEGT. V was cut by 0 bases and J by 0 bases, with 18 bases left in between. The CDR3 runs to 19 residues. This clonotype was seen ten or more times. Amplified TCR beta CDR3 regions derived from RNA transcripts. The HTBI primer set served for first-round RT-PCR of the TCR CDR3. TCRdb reprocessed the multiplex PCR reads via MiXCR and lists one record per CDR3 protein. Among a few hundred thousand distinct CDR3 sequences, approximately 15% were seen once, and the ten largest hold approximately 7.4%.

The source of this sequence is a woman younger than 45 with Graves' hyperthyroidism. The sequenced material came from blood. The chain carries TRBV6-2 or TRBV6-3 and TRBJ1-5; D perhaps matches TRBD1 (6 bases). CDR3 in amino acids: CASSYSTGAGVHSNQPQHF. The DNA for the CDR3 is TGTGCCAGCAGTTACTCGACAGGTGCCGGGGTTCATAGCAATCAGCCCCAGCATTTT.